This T cell receptor beta chain was identified in a study of CD8 T cells in ankylosing spondylitis. General study findings and limits: Reports say disease-linked clones showed up significantly more in matched ankylosing spondylitis synovial fluid. In reactive arthritis synovial fluid and blood, some motif variants had been reported before. Ankylosing spondylitis blood appeared to be characterized by a TCR beta motif of 8 or 9 highly homologous variants.

Points on this clonotype: Its antigen is unknown.

The CDR3 extends over 15 amino acids. J was trimmed by 7 bases and V by 6 bases; bases with no gene match: 6. Germline-derived CDR1 and CDR2 are SNHLY and FYNNEI. Researchers built TCR beta libraries using quantitative 5'-RACE with molecular barcodes. MiXCR, applied by TCRdb to the 5' RACE reads, yields one record per CDR3 protein. The sample lists around 25,000 distinct CDR3 sequences, around 17% occurring once. The receptor was isolated from a male donor with ankylosing spondylitis or in good health (not recorded which). The sequencing sample was made of blood. This chain joins TRBV2 and TRBJ1-6; the match to TRBD1 covers 10 bases. The CDR3 sequence: CASSRGDRGNSPLHF. The CDR3 DNA is TGTGCCAGCAGCAGGGGGGACAGGGGAAATTCACCCCTCCACTTT.